Listed below are T cell receptor beta chains from one sample, sequenced in a study of PD-1 blockade in classical Hodgkin lymphoma. Generated by immunoSEQ multiplex PCR, the TCRdb table keeps only in-frame clones and is missing some. Of 130,000 to 150,000 clones in the sample, about 81% are singletons; the top ten hold about 9.2%. Source: peripheral blood mononuclear cells (PBMCs), taken before the second cycle of nivolumab. These receptors were collected from a human donor with classical Hodgkin lymphoma. CDR3s include the opening cysteine and the closing phenylalanine or tryptophan. The order of the fields is V gene, D gene, J gene, clone size, CDR3 DNA, CDR3 protein. D genes are given only for firm matches. Only some rows state a clone size, as once, few, many or a class for expanded clones.

TRBV19	TRBD1	TRBJ2-5	.	TGTGCCAGTAGTATAAGCGGGACAGGGCCTCAGCAAGAGACCCAGTACTTC	CASSISGTGPQQETQYF
TRBV6-5	.	TRBJ2-5	.	TGTGCCAGCAGTCTCCAAGAGACCCAGTACTTC	CASSLQETQYF
TRBV7-9	TRBD2	TRBJ2-7	.	TGTGCCAGCAGCTTCCGGGGGGTTCCCTACGAGCAGTACTTC	CASSFRGVPYEQYF
TRBV7-8	TRBD1	TRBJ1-2	.	TGTGCCAGCAGCTTAGCAGTTCCCGGACAGGGGGCCGGGTATGGCTACACCTTC	CASSLAVPGQGAGYGYTF
TRBV11-1	.	TRBJ1-1	.	TGTGCCAGCAGCCAGCTGAGAGCCCGACGTGGACCGAACACTGAAGCTTTCTTT	CASSQLRARRGPNTEAFF
TRBV30	.	TRBJ2-3	.	TGTGCCTGGAGTGGAGATCACAGGGAGGGAGCTAGCACAGATACGCAGTATTTT	CAWSGDHREGASTDTQYF
TRBV5-6	.	TRBJ2-2	.	TGTGCCAGCAGCTGGGGGCAGACGAACACCGGGGAGCTGTTTTTT	CASSWGQTNTGELFF
TRBV5-4	TRBD2	TRBJ2-5	.	TGTGCCAGCAGCCCCGGACTAGCGGGAGAGGGAGAGACCCAGTACTTC	CASSPGLAGEGETQYF
TRBV4-2	TRBD2	TRBJ2-5	.	TGTGCCAGCAGCCAGATGGTAGCGGGGGGCCCAGAGACCCAGTACTTC	CASSQMVAGGPETQYF
TRBV7-3	TRBD2	TRBJ2-1	.	TGTGCCAGCAGCGGGACTAGCGGGAGGGGAAATGAGCAGTTCTTC	CASSGTSGRGNEQFF
TRBV21-1	.	TRBJ1-1	.	TGTGCTTGCCCTAAGGAGCTTCTACGCACTGAAGCTTTCTTT	CACPKELLRTEAFF
TRBV9	.	TRBJ1-5	.	TGTGCCAGCAGCGTAGCGCCGGACATTTTCCAGCCCCAGCATTTT	CASSVAPDIFQPQHF
TRBV5-4	.	TRBJ2-6	.	TGTGCCAGCAGCGACAGCTCTGGGGCCAACGTCCTGACTTTC	CASSDSSGANVLTF
TRBV19	TRBD2	TRBJ2-3	.	TGTGCCAGTAGTCCTCTAGCGGGTGGAAGCACAGATACGCAGTATTTT	CASSPLAGGSTDTQYF
TRBV19	.	TRBJ2-7	.	TGTGCCAGTAGTATAGAGCCTCCCGACAGAGACTACGAGCAGTACTTC	CASSIEPPDRDYEQYF
TRBV6-4	.	TRBJ2-2	.	TGTGCCAGCAGTGACAGGGTGGCCGGGGAGCTGTTTTTT	CASSDRVAGELFF
TRBV9	TRBD1	TRBJ2-3	few	TGTGCCAGCAGCCCACGACAGGGCACGGATACGCAGTATTTT	CASSPRQGTDTQYF
TRBV6-1	.	TRBJ1-5	.	TGTGCCAGCAGTGAACGAGGACTCGGTAGCAATCAGCCCCAGCATTTT	CASSERGLGSNQPQHF
TRBV21-1	.	TRBJ1-4	.	TGTGCCAGCAGCATCGCGGAGGAAAAACTGTTTTTT	CASSIAEEKLFF
TRBV5-4	.	TRBJ2-3	.	TGCGCCAGCAGCCAAGAGATGGGACCAGATACGCAGTATTTT	CASSQEMGPDTQYF
TRBV6-5	TRBD2	TRBJ2-1	.	TGTGCCAGCTACAAGCGGGAGGGACTATACAATGAGCAGTTCTTC	CASYKREGLYNEQFF
TRBV7-9	.	TRBJ2-5	few	TGTGCCAGCAACTTAAACCAAGAGACCCAGTACTTC	CASNLNQETQYF
TRBV6-1	.	TRBJ1-6	.	TGTGCCAGCAGTGGGTTACTGAGCTCCTATAATTCACCCCTCCACTTT	CASSGLLSSYNSPLHF
TRBV10-3	TRBD1	TRBJ2-3	.	TGTGCCATCAGTGGGGCAGGGGACAGGCCCGATACGCAGTATTTT	CAISGAGDRPDTQYF
TRBV18	.	TRBJ2-7	.	TGTGCCAGCTCACCAAGAGGGTACGAGCAGTACTTC	CASSPRGYEQYF
TRBV28	.	TRBJ2-1	.	TGTGCCAGCAAAAGACTAGTCTCCAGCAATGAGCAGTTCTTC	CASKRLVSSNEQFF
TRBV29-1	.	TRBJ1-2	.	TGCAGCGTCGGACTAGACTATGGCTACACCTTC	CSVGLDYGYTF
TRBV11-2	.	TRBJ2-2	.	TGTGCCAGCAGCTTAGACCGCACCGGGGAGCTGTTTTTT	CASSLDRTGELFF
TRBV27	TRBD2	TRBJ2-1	.	TGTGCCAGCAGTCGTAGCGGGCTGTCCTACAATGAGCAGTTCTTC	CASSRSGLSYNEQFF
TRBV4-1	TRBD2	TRBJ2-3	.	TGCGCCAGCAGCCCGGGGACTAGCGGAATCACAGATACGCAGTATTTT	CASSPGTSGITDTQYF
TRBV7-7	TRBD2	TRBJ2-2	.	TGTGCCAGCAGCCACAGATCCGGACTAGCGGGGGGCACCGGGGAGCTGTTTTTT	CASSHRSGLAGGTGELFF
TRBV5-4	TRBD1	TRBJ1-2	.	TGTGCCAGCAGCTGGGGACAGGGGGCGCGTGGCTACACCTTC	CASSWGQGARGYTF
TRBV6-1	TRBD2	TRBJ2-1	.	TGTGCCAGCAGTGGCGGACTAGCGGGAGGGTCCAATGAGCAGTTCTTC	CASSGGLAGGSNEQFF
TRBV5-8	.	TRBJ1-2	.	TGTGCCAGCAGCGAAGGGGGGGGGCGAGGCTACACCTTC	CASSEGGGRGYTF
TRBV27	TRBD1	TRBJ1-1	.	TGTGCCAGCAGTTGGGGGGACAGGTGGAACACTGAAGCTTTCTTT	CASSWGDRWNTEAFF
TRBV5-1	TRBD1	TRBJ2-7	few	TGCGCCAGCAGCTTGGCTCCCACACAGGGGGTCGAGCAGTACTTC	CASSLAPTQGVEQYF